The present T cell receptor (beta chain) was sequenced within a study of brain T cells in children with intractable seizures. Libraries were prepared by immunoSEQ multiplex PCR; TCRdb keeps only in-frame clonotypes and omits some of them. This sample yields 340,000 or so clones, of which approximately 93% are seen a single time; 5% to 7% belongs to the top ten. Sample time point: blood from clinic visit 5 months post-surgery; TSC patient then seizure free. The sequences come from peripheral blood, collected approximately 5 months after surgery. This TCR was sampled from a boy in the first two years of life with tuberous sclerosis and intractable seizures.

This CDR3 reads CASSLEGPWDGYTF. The CDR3 nucleotides are TGCGCCAGCAGCTTGGAGGGACCATGGGATGGCTACACCTTC. The V gene is TRBV5-1, the J gene TRBJ1-2; D is possibly TRBD1 (5 bases). This CDR3 spans 14 amino acids. Trimming pared 0 bases from V and 6 bases from J, leaving 12 bases between. Germline CDR1 SGHRS, CDR2 YFSETQ. The variable domain in full, with the rest retrieved from reference TRBV5-1 and TRBJ1-2, is KAGVTQTPRYLIKTRGQQVTLSCSPISGHRSVSWYQQTPGQGLQFLFEYFSETQRNKGNFPGRFSGRQFSNSRSEMNVSTLELGDSALYLCASSLEGPWDGYTFGSGTRLTVV.